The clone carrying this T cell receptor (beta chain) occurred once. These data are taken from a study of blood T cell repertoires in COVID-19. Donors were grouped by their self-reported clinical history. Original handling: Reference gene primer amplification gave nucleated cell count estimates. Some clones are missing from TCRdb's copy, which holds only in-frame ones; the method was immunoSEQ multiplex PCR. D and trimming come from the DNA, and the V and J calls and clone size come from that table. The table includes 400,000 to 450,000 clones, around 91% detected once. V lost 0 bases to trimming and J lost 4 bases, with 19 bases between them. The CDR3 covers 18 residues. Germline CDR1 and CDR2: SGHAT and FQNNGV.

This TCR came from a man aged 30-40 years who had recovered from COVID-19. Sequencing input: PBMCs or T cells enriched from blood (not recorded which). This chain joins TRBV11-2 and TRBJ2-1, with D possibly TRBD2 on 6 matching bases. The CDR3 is CASSLDFIGTRPYNEQFF. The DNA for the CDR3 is TGTGCCAGCAGCTTAGATTTCATAGGGACTCGACCATACAATGAGCAGTTCTTC. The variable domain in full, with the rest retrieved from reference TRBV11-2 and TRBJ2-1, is EAGVAQSPRYKIIEKRQSVAFWCNPISGHATLYWYQQILGQGPKLLIQFQNNGVVDDSQLPKDRFSAERLKGVDSTLKIQPAKLEDSAVYLCASSLDFIGTRPYNEQFFGPGTRLTVL.